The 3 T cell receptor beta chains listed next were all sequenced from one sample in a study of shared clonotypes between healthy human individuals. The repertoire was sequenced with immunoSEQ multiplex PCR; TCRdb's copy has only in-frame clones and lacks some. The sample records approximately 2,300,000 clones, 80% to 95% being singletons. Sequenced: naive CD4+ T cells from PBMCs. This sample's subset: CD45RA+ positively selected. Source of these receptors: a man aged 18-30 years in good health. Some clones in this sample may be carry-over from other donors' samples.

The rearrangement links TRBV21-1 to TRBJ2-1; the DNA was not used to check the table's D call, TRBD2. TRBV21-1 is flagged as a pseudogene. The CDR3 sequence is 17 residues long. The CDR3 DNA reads TGTGCCAGCAGGCACAACGGGGCGGGAGGGCGAAACAATGAGCAGTTCTTC. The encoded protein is CASRHNGAGGRNNEQFF.

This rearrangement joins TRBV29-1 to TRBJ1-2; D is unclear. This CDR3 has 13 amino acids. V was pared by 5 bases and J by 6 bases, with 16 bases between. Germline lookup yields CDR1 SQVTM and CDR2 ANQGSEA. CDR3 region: CSVQLGFGHGYTF. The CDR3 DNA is TGCAGCGTTCAGCTAGGATTCGGGCATGGCTACACCTTC. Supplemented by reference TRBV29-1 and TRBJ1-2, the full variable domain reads SAVISQKPSRDICQRGTSLTIQCQVDSQVTMMFWYRQQPGQSLTLIATANQGSEATYESGFVIDKFPISRPNLTFSTLTVSNMSPEDSSIYLCSVQLGFGHGYTFGSGTRLTVV.

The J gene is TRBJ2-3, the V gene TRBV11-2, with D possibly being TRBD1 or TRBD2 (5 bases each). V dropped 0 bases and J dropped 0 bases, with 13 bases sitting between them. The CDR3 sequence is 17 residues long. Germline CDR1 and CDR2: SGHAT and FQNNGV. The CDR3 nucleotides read TGTGCCAGCAGCTTAGATAGGAGCTGGGACAGCACAGATACGCAGTATTTT. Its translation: CASSLDRSWDSTDTQYF. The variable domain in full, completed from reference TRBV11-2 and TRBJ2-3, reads EAGVAQSPRYKIIEKRQSVAFWCNPISGHATLYWYQQILGQGPKLLIQFQNNGVVDDSQLPKDRFSAERLKGVDSTLKIQPAKLEDSAVYLCASSLDRSWDSTDTQYFGPGTRLTVL.